The 5 T cell receptor beta chains given below trace back to one sample, sequenced in a study of blood T cell repertoires in COVID-19. Data came from immunoSEQ multiplex PCR; TCRdb stores just in-frame clones and leaves some out. The sample shows 290,000 or so clones, around 84% of them seen only once. Sequencing input: peripheral blood. These TCRs come from a man aged 65 to 85 with acute or convalescent COVID-19.

V usage is TRBV2 and J usage is TRBJ2-5; TRBD2 matches 10 bases. V gave up 2 bases and J gave up 1 base; unmatched junction bases: 4. The CDR3 length is 16 residues. Germline CDR1 reads SNHLY; CDR2 reads FYNNEI. CDR3 loop: CASSELAGVPQETQYF. CDR3 bases: TGTGCCAGCAGTGAACTAGCGGGGGTTCCCCAAGAGACCCAGTACTTC.

The chain links TRBV3-1 (or the pseudogene TRBV3-2) to TRBJ2-7; TRBD2 agrees at 10 bases. The germline gives CDR1 LGHDT, CDR2 YNNKEL (reference sequence). This CDR3 region has 16 residues. J lost 0 bases, V lost 2 bases, and 4 bases had no gene match. The CDR3 DNA reads as TGTGCCAGCAGCCAACCGGCTAGCGGGAGCTCCTACGAGCAGTACTTC. Residues: CASSQPASGSSYEQYF.

This chain uses TRBV5-1 with TRBJ1-6; D is uncertain. V was trimmed by 0 bases and J by 9 bases, leaving 4 bases between them. CDR3 size: 12 residues. Looked up from germline, CDR1 is SGHRS and CDR2 is YFSETQ. The CDR3 sequence is CASSLELSPLHF. The CDR3 DNA reads as TGCGCCAGCAGCTTGGAACTTTCACCCCTCCACTTT.

The chain uses TRBV30 and TRBJ1-4, with D possibly being TRBD1 (6 bases). The germline gives CDR1 GTSNPN, CDR2 SVGIG (reference sequence). The V gene lost 5 bases and the J gene lost 8 bases, with 12 bases spanning the gap. The CDR3 consists of 12 residues. This CDR3 reads CAWEGGTEKLFF. Here the CDR3 DNA reads TGTGCCTGGGAAGGGGGAACAGAAAAACTGTTTTTT.

This sequence joins TRBV6-1 and TRBJ2-7; 9 bases match TRBD1. Germline assignment: CDR1 MNHNS and CDR2 SASEGT. The V gene end was trimmed by 2 bases and the J gene end by 4 bases; junction bases not matched to a gene: 6. The length of the CDR3 is 15 residues. CDR3: CASSERDREGYEQYF. Written as DNA, the CDR3 is TGTGCCAGCAGTGAAAGGGACAGGGAGGGATACGAGCAGTACTTC.